These 18 T cell receptor beta chains originate from one sample sequenced in a study of T-cell reconstitution after alpha-beta-depleted transplantation in children. Construction of the TCRbeta library involved unique molecular identifiers. TCRdb fed the PCR reads into MiXCR, producing one record per CDR3 protein. The sample has 450,000 to 600,000 distinct CDR3 sequences, approximately 13% seen once. The sequencing used PBMCs, mostly from graft donor cells, collected 360 days after TCRalphabeta/CD19-depleted stem cell transplant. All receptors come from a male patient younger than 18 who had a stem cell transplant for acute myeloid leukemia, so the T cells may come from the graft donor.

This clonotype was counted ten times or more. This chain connects TRBV4-3 to TRBJ2-7; no definite D call. The CDR3 runs to 13 residues. Trimming removed 0 bases at V and 4 bases at J, with 7 bases between. Germline V gene data show CDR1 as LGHNA and CDR2 as YSLEER. The CDR3 is CASSQEWGYEQYF. CDR3 DNA sequence: TGCGCCAGCAGCCAAGAATGGGGTTACGAGCAGTACTTC.

This clonotype was found a few times. It is unclear where the CDR3 begins or ends on the DNA, so no DNA is shown, and the CDR3 is as TCRdb lists it. CDR3 loop: CASSPRRDLTRERAPPSCFF. This chain uses TRBV5-1 with TRBJ2-2; TRBD1 is taken as the D call from the table, unchecked against the DNA. In germline, CDR1 is SGHRS, CDR2 YFSETQ. The CDR3 comprises 20 residues, both ends counted.

The chain links TRBV7-2 to TRBJ2-7, with D uncertain. CDR1 is SGHTA, CDR2 FQGNSA, per germline. This CDR3 spans 11 amino acids. V lost 5 bases and J lost 6, with 8 bases in between. The CDR3 region is CASSHTSEQYF. The CDR3 coding sequence is TGTGCCAGCAGCCATACTTCCGAGCAGTACTTC.

This chain uses TRBV29-1 with TRBJ2-5, with D unresolved. V lost 0 bases to trimming and J lost 9 bases, with 5 bases between them. The CDR3 totals 10 residues. The germline CDR1 and CDR2 sequences are SQVTM and ANQGSEA. This chain's CDR3 is CSVEERAQYF. Here the CDR3 DNA reads TGCAGCGTTGAAGAAAGGGCCCAGTACTTC.

This clonotype has at least ten counts. The rearrangement links TRBV25-1 to TRBJ2-2, with 10 bases lining up with TRBD2. V gave up 2 bases and J gave up 4 bases; unmatched junction bases: 10. The CDR3 is made up of 18 amino acids. The germline V gene encodes CDR1 MGHDK and CDR2 SYGVNS. CDR3 protein: CASSEQGEREGTTGELFF. CDR3 nucleotide sequence: TGTGCCAGCAGTGAACAAGGCGAGCGGGAGGGGACCACCGGGGAGCTGTTTTTT.

This clonotype was observed a few times. V is TRBV5-1 and J is TRBJ2-3; 7 bases align to TRBD1. The CDR3 consists of 17 residues. The ends lost 0 bases at V and 4 bases at J; junction bases unmatched: 11. The germline CDR1 and CDR2 sequences are SGHRS and YFSETQ. The CDR3 loop reads CASSLEGQMVWADTQYF. The CDR3 nucleotides read TGCGCCAGCAGCTTGGAGGGACAGATGGTGTGGGCAGATACGCAGTATTTT.

This chain uses TRBV11-1 with TRBJ2-1; D possibly matches TRBD1 or TRBD2 (7 bases each). The germline gives CDR1 SGHAT, CDR2 FQDESV (reference sequence). With 2 bases removed from V and 3 bases from J, the gap between germline ends came to 23 bases. The CDR3 is 19 amino acids. The chain's CDR3 is CASSLSQPPRGGNYNEQFF. The DNA of the CDR3 is TGTGCCAGCAGCTTATCCCAGCCGCCCAGGGGGGGCAACTACAATGAGCAGTTCTTC.

This clonotype was picked up many times. The junction does not match germline at one end; this may be a read error. CDR3: CSARDLSTSGTYHETQYF. CDR3 coding DNA: TGCAGTGCTAGAGATCTAAGTACTAGCGGGACCTACCACGAGACCCAGTACTTC. This chain connects TRBV20-1 to TRBJ2-5, with 10 bases lining up with TRBD2. Germline V gene lookup returns CDR1 DFQATT and CDR2 SNEGSKA (reference sequence). The CDR3 has 18 amino acids.

This clonotype occurred once. V usage is TRBV20-1 and J usage is TRBJ2-2; 7 bases align to TRBD1. There are 16 residues in the CDR3. Looked up from germline, CDR1 is DFQATT and CDR2 is SNEGSKA (reference sequence). V gave up 3 bases and J gave up 5 bases; unmatched junction bases: 12. Written as DNA, the CDR3 is TGCAGTGCTAGTTTCCCGTACGAGGGGGCAACCGGGGAGCTGTTTTTT. Protein product: CSASFPYEGATGELFF.

V usage is TRBV4-2 and J usage is TRBJ1-2, with 12 positions matching TRBD1. The CDR3 extends over 16 amino acids. Germline assignment: CDR1 LGHNA and CDR2 YNFKEQ. The J segment lost 6 bases and the V segment lost 4 bases, leaving 9 bases of the junction unmatched. CDR3 residues: CASSLTGTGGANGYTF. Written as DNA, the CDR3 is TGTGCCAGCAGCCTAACCGGGACAGGGGGCGCGAATGGCTACACCTTC.

V is TRBV7-2 and J is TRBJ2-1; 10 positions agree with TRBD2. This CDR3 contains 15 residues. The trim removed 5 bases at V and 5 bases at J, leaving 6 bases unmatched. Germline V lookup: CDR1 SGHTA, CDR2 FQGNSA. CDR3 nucleotides: TGTGCCAGCAGCCAAGGAGGGACTAGCGACAATGAGCAGTTCTTC. Translating gives CASSQGGTSDNEQFF.

This clonotype is a singleton in its sample. The V call is TRBV7-3, the J call TRBJ2-7; a weak D match, TRBD2 (7 bases). This CDR3 contains 16 residues. Looked up from germline, CDR1 is SGHTA and CDR2 is FQGTGA. Between the trimmed V and J ends, which lost 2 bases and 0 bases, there was a span of 14 bases. The CDR3: CASSLRERGHSYEQYF. In nucleotides, the CDR3 is TGTGCCAGCAGCTTACGAGAGCGGGGACACTCCTACGAGCAGTACTTC.

The table lists this clonotype with many counts. The chain combines TRBV15 with TRBJ2-1, with D uncertain. The V end was cut by 3 bases, the J end by 5 bases, with 11 bases between. The CDR3 contains 14 residues. The germline V gene encodes CDR1 LNHNV and CDR2 YYDKDF (reference sequence). The CDR3 loop is CATSSLVPDNEQFF. DNA of the CDR3: TGTGCCACCAGCAGTCTGGTACCCGACAATGAGCAGTTCTTC.

This clonotype has a handful of counts. The chain is built from TRBV2 and TRBJ2-7; D gene ambiguous. Germline V gene data show CDR1 as SNHLY and CDR2 as FYNNEI. V was cut by 7 bases and J by 2 bases, with 9 bases left in between. The CDR3 covers 12 residues. The CDR3 DNA reads TGTGCCAGCACTCCCGAGGCCTACGAGCAGTACTTC. The encoded protein is CASTPEAYEQYF.

J is TRBJ2-5 and V is TRBV7-2; D is uncertain. CDR1 SGHTA and CDR2 FQGNSA come from the germline V gene. V lost 5 bases to trimming and J lost 3 bases, with 13 bases between them. CDR3 length: 14 residues. CDR3 nucleotides: TGTGCCAGCAGCCGTTTTATTGAGAAAGAGACCCAGTACTTC. Translating it yields CASSRFIEKETQYF.

The rearrangement joins TRBV18 to TRBJ2-3; TRBD2 aligns across 10 bases. V was pared by 1 base and J by 2 bases, with 3 bases of the junction left unmatched. This CDR3 has 16 amino acids. Germline-derived CDR1 and CDR2 are KGHSH and LQKENI. This CDR3 reads CASSPLAGGNTDTQYF. The CDR3 DNA follows: TGTGCCAGCTCACCACTAGCGGGAGGAAACACAGATACGCAGTATTTT.

The table lists this clonotype with a few counts. The chain joins TRBV20-1 to TRBJ2-1, with 10 bases aligning to TRBD2. Trimming at V came to 1 base and at J to 4 bases, leaving 4 bases not matched to a gene. The CDR3 is 15 residues long. Per germline, CDR1 DFQATT and CDR2 SNEGSKA (reference sequence). CDR3 loop: CSARVWTSGYNEQFF. The CDR3 coding sequence is TGCAGTGCTAGAGTGTGGACTAGCGGATACAATGAGCAGTTCTTC.

J is TRBJ2-1 and V is TRBV11-3, with 9 nucleotides matching TRBD2. Germline loops: CDR1 SGHNT, CDR2 YENEEA. The CDR3 is 16 amino acids. Trimming at V came to 2 bases and at J to 0 bases, leaving 2 bases not matched to a gene. The CDR3 region has the DNA TGTGCCAGCAGCTTACGACTAGCGGTCTCCTACAATGAGCAGTTCTTC. Translated, it gives CASSLRLAVSYNEQFF.